This T cell receptor (beta chain) was recovered during a study of shared clonotypes between healthy human individuals. Study findings and constraints: Investigators collected only blood, and repertoires in tissues likely differ.

As to this clone: The antigen is unknown.

This table comes from immunoSEQ multiplex PCR, and its TCRdb copy is limited to in-frame clones, with some not included. The sample has around 1.9 million clones; 93% are singletons. The naive CD8 fraction comprised CD45RO-negative cells positively selected for CCR7 and excluded terminally differentiated effector memory CD45RA+ cells. CDR1 MNHEY and CDR2 SMNVEV come from the germline V gene (reference sequence). With 5 bases clipped from V and 6 bases from J, the junction kept 6 bases outside the gene matches. CDR3 size: 14 residues. The sequence came from a man aged 18 to 30 in good health. Some clones in this sample may be carry-over from other donors' samples. This chain joins TRBV27 and TRBJ1-2; 10 bases agree with TRBD1. Sequenced: naive CD8+ T cells from PBMCs. The chain's CDR3 is CASSLIGTGDGYTF. In DNA, the CDR3 is TGTGCCAGCAGTCTGATCGGGACAGGGGATGGCTACACCTTC.